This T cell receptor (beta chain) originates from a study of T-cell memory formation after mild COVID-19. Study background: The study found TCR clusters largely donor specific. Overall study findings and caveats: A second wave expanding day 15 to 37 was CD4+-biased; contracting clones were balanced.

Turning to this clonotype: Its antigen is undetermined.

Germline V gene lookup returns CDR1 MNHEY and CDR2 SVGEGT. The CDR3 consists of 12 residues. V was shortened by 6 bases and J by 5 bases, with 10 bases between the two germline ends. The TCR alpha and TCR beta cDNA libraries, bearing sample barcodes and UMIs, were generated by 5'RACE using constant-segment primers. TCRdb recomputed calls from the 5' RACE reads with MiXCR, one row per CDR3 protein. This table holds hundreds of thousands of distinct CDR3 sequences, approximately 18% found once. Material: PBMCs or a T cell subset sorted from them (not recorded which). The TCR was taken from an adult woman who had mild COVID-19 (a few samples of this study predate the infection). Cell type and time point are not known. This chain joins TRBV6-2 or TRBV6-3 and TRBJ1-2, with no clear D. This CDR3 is CASSDSRYGYTF. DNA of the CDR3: TGTGCCAGCAGCGACTCCCGTTATGGCTACACCTTC.